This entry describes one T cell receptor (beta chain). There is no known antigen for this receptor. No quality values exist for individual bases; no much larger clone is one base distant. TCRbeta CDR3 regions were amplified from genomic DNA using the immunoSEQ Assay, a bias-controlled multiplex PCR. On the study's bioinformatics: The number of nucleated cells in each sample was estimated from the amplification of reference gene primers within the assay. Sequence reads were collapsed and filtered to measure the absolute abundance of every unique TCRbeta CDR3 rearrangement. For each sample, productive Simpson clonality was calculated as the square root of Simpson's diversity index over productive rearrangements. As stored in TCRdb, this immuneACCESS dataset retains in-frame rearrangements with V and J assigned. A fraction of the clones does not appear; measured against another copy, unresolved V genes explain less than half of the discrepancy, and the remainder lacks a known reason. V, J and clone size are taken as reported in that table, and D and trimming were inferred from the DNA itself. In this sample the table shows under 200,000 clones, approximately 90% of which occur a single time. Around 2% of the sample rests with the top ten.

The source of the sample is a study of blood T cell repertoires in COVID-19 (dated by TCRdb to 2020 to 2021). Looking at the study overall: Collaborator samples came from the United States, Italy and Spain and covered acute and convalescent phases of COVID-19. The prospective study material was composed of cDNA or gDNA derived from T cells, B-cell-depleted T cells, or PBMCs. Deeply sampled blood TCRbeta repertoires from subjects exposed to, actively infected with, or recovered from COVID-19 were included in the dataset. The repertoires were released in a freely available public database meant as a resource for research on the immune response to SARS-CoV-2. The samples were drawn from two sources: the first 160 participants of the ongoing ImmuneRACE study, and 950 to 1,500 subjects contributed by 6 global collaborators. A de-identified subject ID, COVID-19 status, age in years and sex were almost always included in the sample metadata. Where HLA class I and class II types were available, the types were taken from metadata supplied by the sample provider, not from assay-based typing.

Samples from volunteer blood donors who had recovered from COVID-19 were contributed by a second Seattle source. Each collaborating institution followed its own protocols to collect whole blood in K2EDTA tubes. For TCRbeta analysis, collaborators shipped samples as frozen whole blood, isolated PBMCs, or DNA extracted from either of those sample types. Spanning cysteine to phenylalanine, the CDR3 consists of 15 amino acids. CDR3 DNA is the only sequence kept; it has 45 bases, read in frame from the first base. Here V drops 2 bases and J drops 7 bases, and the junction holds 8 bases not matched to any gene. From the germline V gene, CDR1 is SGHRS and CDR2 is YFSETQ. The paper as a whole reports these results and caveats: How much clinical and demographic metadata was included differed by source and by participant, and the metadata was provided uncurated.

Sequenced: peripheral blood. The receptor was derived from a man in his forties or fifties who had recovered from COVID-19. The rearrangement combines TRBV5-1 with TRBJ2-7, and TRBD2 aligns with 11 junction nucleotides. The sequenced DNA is TGCGCCAGCAGCTTTACTAGCGGGAGTACTGGGGAGCAGTACTTC. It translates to CASSFTSGSTGEQYF.